The 15 T cell receptor beta chains below were found in one sample sequenced in a study of T cells in Graves' hyperthyroidism and ophthalmopathy. Researchers amplified the TCR beta CDR3 regions from RNA transcripts. TCR CDR3 underwent first-round RT-PCR with the HTBI primer set. One entry per CDR3 protein results from TCRdb running MiXCR on the multiplex PCR reads. The data show about 98,000 distinct CDR3 sequences, roughly 39% seen once. The sample comprised peripheral blood or thyroid tissue (not recorded which). The receptor source for this set is a woman aged 25-40 years with Graves' hyperthyroidism.

This clonotype was found many times. The chain links TRBV2 to TRBJ2-2; TRBD1 agrees at 9 bases. In germline, CDR1 is SNHLY, CDR2 FYNNEI. The CDR3 consists of 15 residues. V was clipped by 7 bases and J by 4 bases; unmatched bases: 7. CDR3 region: CASNGQGMITGELFF. The DNA for the CDR3 is TGTGCCAGCAATGGACAGGGGATGATCACCGGGGAGCTGTTTTTT.

This clonotype has at least ten counts. V is TRBV2 and J is TRBJ1-1; the D gene is possibly TRBD1 (5 bases). Trimming cost V 5 bases and J 0 bases, with 7 bases left between them. This CDR3 has 13 residues. Per the germline V gene, CDR1 is SNHLY and CDR2 is FYNNEI. The chain's CDR3 is CASSKGLNTEAFF. The DNA of the CDR3 is TGTGCCAGCAGTAAGGGGCTGAACACTGAAGCTTTCTTT.

This clonotype was counted a single time. The chain couples TRBV12-3 or TRBV12-4 to TRBJ2-5; perhaps TRBD2 as D (5 bases). The CDR3 covers 14 residues. V lost 0 bases and J lost 7, with 12 bases in between. CDR3 in DNA: TGTGCCAGCAGTTTAGCAGCGAGAGGAGGGACCCAGTACTTC. Protein product: CASSLAARGGTQYF.

CDR3: CAIRPGQGNEAFF. The CDR3, as DNA: TGTGCCATCAGGCCGGGACAGGGGAATGAAGCTTTCTTT. The V and J genes are TRBV10-3 and TRBJ1-1; 10 bases fit TRBD1. J gave up 7 bases and V 6 bases, and 5 bases lay outside the gene matches. This CDR3 has 13 residues. Germline-derived CDR1 and CDR2 are ENHRY and SYGVKD.

This chain joins TRBV27 and TRBJ1-1; D might be TRBD1 (6 bases). CDR3 length: 15 amino acids. Trimming pared 3 bases from V and 3 bases from J, leaving 14 bases between. Germline CDR1 MNHEY, CDR2 SMNVEV (reference sequence). CDR3 nucleotide sequence: TGTGCCAGCAGTTTCTTATGGGGGCAACACACTGAAGCTTTCTTT. It translates to CASSFLWGQHTEAFF.

Ten or more counts support this clonotype. CDR3 in DNA: TGTGCCAGCAACAGACAAAACTACGAGCAGTACTTC. Translated, it gives CASNRQNYEQYF. The rearrangement uses TRBV28 and TRBJ2-7; D is uncertain. With 7 bases removed from V and 3 bases from J, the gap between germline ends came to 10 bases. Germline V gives CDR1 MDHEN, CDR2 SYDVKM. The CDR3 is 12 amino acids.

This clonotype has at least ten counts. This chain uses TRBV6-6 with TRBJ2-7; 11 bases line up with TRBD1. This CDR3 comprises 13 residues. J lost 7 bases, V lost 7 bases, and 6 bases had no gene match. CDR1 and CDR2 (germline): MNHNY, SVGAGI (reference sequence). CDR3 sequence: CASTRGQGGEQYF. CDR3 nucleotides: TGTGCCAGCACCAGGGGACAGGGGGGGGAGCAGTACTTC.

This clonotype occurred many times. This chain uses TRBV20-1 with TRBJ2-7; TRBD2 might be the D (5 bases). The CDR3 loop spans 13 amino acids. V dropped 5 bases and J dropped 3 bases, with 14 bases sitting between them. Germline-derived CDR1 and CDR2 are DFQATT and SNEGSKA (reference sequence). The CDR3 sequence: CSAAGKTLYEQYF. The CDR3 region has the DNA TGCAGTGCTGCCGGGAAAACCCTCTACGAGCAGTACTTC.

This clonotype was observed a handful of times. This rearrangement joins TRBV28 to TRBJ1-5, with D uncertain. Trimming shortened V by 6 bases and J by 7 bases, and 19 bases separated the two germline ends. CDR1 MDHEN and CDR2 SYDVKM come from the germline V gene. This CDR3 spans 15 amino acids. CDR3 loop: CASSHGPLGGQPQHF. CDR3 DNA: TGTGCCAGCAGCCACGGACCATTGGGAGGGCAGCCCCAGCATTTT.

The sample holds many counts of this clonotype. The chain uses TRBV9 and TRBJ1-2; 8 bases are shared with TRBD1. The V gene's germline CDR1 is SGDLS and CDR2 YYNGEE. V gave up 3 bases and J gave up 4 bases; unmatched junction bases: 11. The CDR3 has 16 amino acids. DNA of the CDR3: TGTGCCAGCAGCGAATCCCGGGACAGGCGAAGCTATGGCTACACCTTC. Encoded protein: CASSESRDRRSYGYTF.

This chain links TRBV6-6 with TRBJ1-2; TRBD1 agrees at 7 bases. The CDR3 contains 15 residues. Per the germline V gene, CDR1 is MNHNY and CDR2 is SVGAGI (reference sequence). J lost 5 bases, V lost 2 bases, and 8 bases had no gene match. CDR3 sequence (DNA): TGTGCCAGCAGTTACACCACAGGGGTAGAATATGGCTACACCTTC. It yields the protein CASSYTTGVEYGYTF.

The chain uses TRBV3-1 and TRBJ2-3, with 10 bases aligning to TRBD2. The germline V gene encodes CDR1 LGHDT and CDR2 YNNKEL (reference sequence). This CDR3 is built from 15 residues. Losses at the gene ends were 3 bases for V and 3 bases for J; bases not matched to a gene: 3. In DNA form, the CDR3 reads TGTGCCAGCAGCCAGAGCGGGAGGGTGACAGATACGCAGTATTTT. Translating gives CASSQSGRVTDTQYF.

This clonotype was detected ten times or more. CDR3 region: CASSLTAGWGGTQYF. CDR3 in DNA: TGTGCCAGCAGTTTGACTGCCGGCTGGGGAGGGACCCAGTACTTC. The chain uses TRBV28 and TRBJ2-5; a weak D match, TRBD2 (6 bases). V was trimmed by 3 bases and J by 7 bases, leaving 18 bases between them. CDR3 length: 15 residues. The V gene's germline CDR1 is MDHEN and CDR2 SYDVKM.

Comments on this clonotype: One end of the junction does not line up with germline, which may come from a read error. The genes are TRBV6-5 and TRBJ2-5; tentative D call: TRBD2 (6 bases). Germline lookup yields CDR1 MNHEY and CDR2 SVGAGI. The CDR3 spans 16 residues. In DNA, the CDR3 is TGTGCCGGCAGTTACAGTCTTCATCGGGGGAGAGAGACCCAGTACTTC. It translates to CAGSYSLHRGRETQYF.

This clonotype has a count of ten or more. V usage is TRBV2 and J usage is TRBJ2-7; 7 bases are a match to TRBD2. The V gene's germline CDR1 is SNHLY and CDR2 FYNNEI. The CDR3 extends over 11 amino acids. Germline trimming cut 9 bases from V and 6 bases from J; bases unmatched to any gene: 5. The CDR3 spells CARSWGGEQYF. The DNA for the CDR3 is TGTGCCAGGTCATGGGGGGGCGAGCAGTACTTC.